Below, 21 T cell receptor beta chains from the same sample are listed, as sequenced in a study of blood T cells in healthy people across ages. Primers used in a second PCR of about 6 to 12 cycles were a sample-barcoded 5' primer and a J-beta primer mix. TCRdb independently ran MiXCR on the 5' RACE reads; one entry per CDR3 protein. Here the sample spans some 1 million distinct CDR3 sequences, 35% to 50% being singletons. The sample comprised blood. These receptors were taken from a woman in her sixties or seventies in good health.

V and J are TRBV3-1 and TRBJ2-1, with 7 bases aligning to TRBD1. This CDR3 has 12 amino acids. After removal of 3 bases from V and 7 bases from J, the junction contained 0 bases not matched to a gene. CDR1 and CDR2 from the germline V gene are LGHDT and YNNKEL (reference sequence). CDR3 sequence reads: CASSQTGNEQFF. The CDR3 DNA follows: TGTGCCAGCAGCCAGACAGGGAATGAGCAGTTCTTC.

Note on this clonotype: Being one base from a much bigger clone, this may be a read error. V usage is TRBV29-1 and J usage is TRBJ2-5, with D tentatively TRBD2 (5 bases). The germline V gene encodes CDR1 SQVTM and CDR2 ANQGSEA. The V end was cut by 6 bases, the J end by 1 base, with 15 bases between. There are 14 residues in the CDR3. The CDR3 region is CSVPARAVQETQYF. CDR3 nucleotide sequence: TGCAGCGTACCCGCACGAGCGGTCCAAGAGACCCAGTACTTC.

The chain joins TRBV28 to TRBJ2-7; TRBD1 agrees at 10 bases. V shed 5 bases, J shed 3 bases, and the junction held 10 bases outside the gene matches. From germline, CDR1 is MDHEN and CDR2 SYDVKM. There are 16 residues in the CDR3. CDR3 amino acids: CASSHYTGTGVYEQYF. Here the CDR3 DNA reads TGTGCCAGCAGTCATTACACCGGGACAGGGGTCTACGAGCAGTACTTC.

V and J are TRBV27 and TRBJ2-1; D may be TRBD2 (5 bases). V lost 2 bases to trimming and J lost 0 bases, with 8 bases between them. The V gene's germline CDR1 is MNHEY and CDR2 SMNVEV (reference sequence). This CDR3 comprises 15 residues. CDR3 DNA sequence: TGTGCCAGCAGTTTAATACGGGGCTCCTACAATGAGCAGTTCTTC. Amino acid sequence: CASSLIRGSYNEQFF.

The CDR3 DNA is TGCAGTGCGAATCCGGGACTAGTGGGCAATGAGCAGTTCTTC. This encodes CSANPGLVGNEQFF. This chain joins TRBV20-1 and TRBJ2-1, with TRBD2 matching over 8 bases. The CDR3 is made up of 14 amino acids. V gave up 6 bases and J gave up 6 bases; unmatched junction bases: 10. CDR1 and CDR2 (germline): DFQATT, SNEGSKA (reference sequence).

The V and J genes are TRBV10-3 and TRBJ2-7, with a tentative D call TRBD2 (6 bases). This CDR3 comprises 14 residues. Germline lookup yields CDR1 ENHRY and CDR2 SYGVKD. V was trimmed by 10 bases and J by 3 bases, leaving 19 bases between them. The CDR3 is CATQGAGRDYEQYF. The CDR3 nucleotides are TGTGCCACCCAAGGTGCTGGGCGGGACTACGAGCAGTACTTC.

V gene TRBV27 combines with J gene TRBJ2-3; 7 bases map to TRBD2. J was trimmed by 4 bases and V by 5 bases; bases with no gene match: 6. This CDR3 spans 14 amino acids. The germline V gene encodes CDR1 MNHEY and CDR2 SMNVEV (reference sequence). The CDR3 DNA is TGTGCCAGCAGTGTGGCGGGAGCTTCAGATACGCAGTATTTT. This gives the protein CASSVAGASDTQYF.

This clonotype has just a few counts. This chain links TRBV2 with TRBJ2-3; 8 bases fit TRBD2. J was trimmed by 0 bases and V by 7 bases; bases with no gene match: 9. Germline loops: CDR1 SNHLY, CDR2 FYNNEI. The CDR3 has 16 amino acids. The CDR3 loop reads CASILGSGDSTDTQYF. The CDR3 DNA sequence: TGTGCCAGCATCTTGGGTAGCGGGGACAGCACAGATACGCAGTATTTT.

On this clonotype itself: Mismatch with germline at one junction end may stem from a read error. The V call is TRBV5-1, the J call TRBJ2-1; a possible D gene is TRBD2 (6 bases). The CDR3 runs 16 residues. CDR1 is SGHRS and CDR2 is YFSETQ in the germline V gene. CDR3 DNA: TGCGCCAGCAGCTCGCCCCCGGGACTCGTGGAGGATGAGCGGTTCTTC. Encoded protein: CASSSPPGLVEDERFF.

The chain is built from TRBV9 and TRBJ2-1; D gene ambiguous. Matching the DNA end better, TRBJ2-7 makes the J call doubtful. Germline V lookup: CDR1 SGDLS, CDR2 YYNGEE. This CDR3 has 14 residues. The CDR3 DNA sequence: TGTGCCAGCAGCGTAGCTGGCCGCTACAATGAGCAGTACTTC. It specifies CASSVAGRYNEQYF.

J is TRBJ2-4 and V is TRBV10-2; 9 nucleotides match TRBD2. CDR3 size: 18 residues. Germline CDR1 reads WSHSY; CDR2 reads SAAADI. Trimming removed 4 bases from V and 0 bases from J; junction bases left unmatched: 10. CDR3 amino acids: CASSALAGRGLAKNIQYF. In nucleotides, the CDR3 is TGCGCCAGCAGTGCACTAGCGGGTCGGGGGCTAGCCAAAAACATTCAGTACTTC.

This chain connects TRBV15 to TRBJ2-2, with D unresolved. V was pared by 1 base and J by 6 bases, with 3 bases between. The germline CDR1 and CDR2 sequences are LNHNV and YYDKDF (reference sequence). The CDR3 covers 12 residues. The CDR3 reads CATSRGPGELFF. Here the CDR3 DNA reads TGTGCCACCAGCAGAGGCCCCGGGGAGCTGTTTTTT. The full variable domain, completed using reference TRBV15 and TRBJ2-2, is DAMVIQNPRYQVTQFGKPVTLSCSQTLNHNVMYWYQQKSSQAPKLLFHYYDKDFNNEADTPDNFQSRRPNTSFCFLDIRSPGLGDTAMYLCATSRGPGELFFGEGSRLTVL.

The rearrangement uses TRBV13 and TRBJ2-4; 12 bases align to TRBD1. The CDR3 totals 15 residues. V shed 4 bases, J shed 5 bases, and the junction held 3 bases outside the gene matches. CDR1 is PRHDT and CDR2 is FYEKMQ in the germline V gene (reference sequence). DNA of the CDR3: TGTGCCAGCAGCTGGGACAGGGGGCTAGAAAACATTCAGTACTTC. Encoded protein: CASSWDRGLENIQYF.

The rearrangement uses TRBV20-1 and TRBJ2-7, with D maybe TRBD1 (7 bases). Trimming took 7 bases from V and 0 from J, leaving 19 bases between them. In germline, CDR1 is DFQATT, CDR2 SNEGSKA (reference sequence). The CDR3 totals 15 residues. CDR3 bases: TGCAGTGGCCTGGCGGGACAGACAAACTCCTACGAGCAGTACTTC. It encodes CSGLAGQTNSYEQYF.

The V call is TRBV3-1, the J call TRBJ1-4, with a weak D call TRBD1 (5 bases). V lost 0 bases, J lost 7 bases, and 12 bases lay in between. Germline V gives CDR1 LGHDT, CDR2 YNNKEL (reference sequence). This CDR3 comprises 15 residues. CDR3 sequence (DNA): TGTGCCAGCAGCCAAGACTGGGGGTTCGGTGAAAAACTGTTTTTT. Protein product: CASSQDWGFGEKLFF.

The rearrangement uses TRBV5-6 and TRBJ1-1; perhaps TRBD1 as D (6 bases). In germline, CDR1 is SGHDT, CDR2 YYEEEE. With 6 bases removed from V and 4 bases from J, the gap between germline ends came to 16 bases. The CDR3 length is 14 residues. The chain's CDR3 is CASTTWQGSTEAFF. For the CDR3, the DNA is TGTGCCAGCACCACCTGGCAGGGGAGCACTGAAGCTTTCTTT. The whole variable domain, remainder taken from reference TRBV5-6 and TRBJ1-1, is DAGVTQSPTHLIKTRGQQVTLRCSPKSGHDTVSWYQQALGQGPQFIFQYYEEEERQRGNFPDRFSGHQFPNYSSELNVNALLLGDSALYLCASTTWQGSTEAFFGQGTRLTVV.

The chain couples TRBV20-1 to TRBJ1-1; D may be TRBD1 (6 bases). V was trimmed by 5 bases and J by 3 bases, leaving 13 bases between them. Germline V gene data show CDR1 as DFQATT and CDR2 as SNEGSKA (reference sequence). The CDR3 extends over 13 amino acids. The CDR3 here is CSAGGPKDTEAFF. The CDR3 DNA reads as TGCAGTGCTGGGGGCCCCAAGGACACTGAAGCTTTCTTT.

The chain uses TRBV20-1 and TRBJ1-5; D call uncertain. The CDR3 loop spans 15 amino acids. V lost 1 base to trimming and J lost 3 bases, with 13 bases between them. Germline V gene sequence: CDR1 DFQATT, CDR2 SNEGSKA (reference sequence). This CDR3 is CSARVARRFNQPQHF. The CDR3 region has the DNA TGCAGTGCTAGAGTAGCCAGGCGGTTCAATCAGCCCCAGCATTTT.

V usage is TRBV10-3 and J usage is TRBJ2-7; 7 bases agree with TRBD1. This CDR3 contains 14 residues. The J segment lost 5 bases and the V segment lost 0 bases, leaving 4 bases of the junction unmatched. From germline, CDR1 is ENHRY and CDR2 SYGVKD. In nucleotides, the CDR3 is TGTGCCATCAGTGAGTCGACTGGGACAGACGAGCAGTACTTC. Amino acids: CAISESTGTDEQYF.

This clonotype was recorded a few times. V is TRBV7-9 and J is TRBJ2-5, with D possibly called TRBD1 or TRBD2 (5 bases each). V dropped 0 bases and J dropped 5 bases, with 10 bases sitting between them. CDR3 length: 14 residues. CDR1 is SEHNR and CDR2 is FQNEAQ in the germline V gene (reference sequence). CDR3 amino acids: CASSLASGRETQYF. As DNA, the CDR3 is TGTGCCAGCAGCTTAGCTTCGGGGCGTGAGACCCAGTACTTC.

This clonotype came up a few times. The chain uses TRBV7-9 and TRBJ1-3, with D uncertain. CDR1 and CDR2 (germline): SEHNR, FQNEAQ (reference sequence). The CDR3 length is 13 residues. V was trimmed by 8 bases and J by 0 bases, leaving 8 bases between them. Written as DNA, the CDR3 is TGTGCCAGCGGGTTGCGCTCTGGAAACACCATATATTTT. Its protein product is CASGLRSGNTIYF.